The next 25 T cell receptor beta chains were all read from a single sample in a study of cytomegalovirus exposure and HLA in healthy donors. Primers included in the PCR were 60 Vbeta and 13 Jbeta primers. TCRdb keeps only in-frame clones here, not all; method: immunoSEQ multiplex PCR. In all, the sample yields fewer than 100,000 clones. Material: PBMCs. These TCRs come from a woman aged 55-70 years in good health and CMV-seronegative.

V and J are TRBV4-1 and TRBJ1-1; TRBD1 agrees at 12 bases. The CDR3 has 16 residues. V shed 1 base and J 11 bases; nucleotides not matched to a gene: 11. Per the germline V gene, CDR1 is MGHRA and CDR2 is YSYEKL. The CDR3 sequence is CASSQVAGTGGSRAFF. In DNA, the CDR3 is TGCGCCAGCAGCCAAGTCGCCGGGACAGGGGGCTCCCGGGCTTTCTTT.

The chain has TRBV5-5 and TRBJ2-5; possible D gene TRBD1, 5 bases. The CDR3 length is 16 residues. Deletions cut 0 bases from V and 5 bases from J, with 17 bases between. Germline V CDR1 and CDR2: SGHKS, YYEKEE (reference sequence). The DNA for the CDR3 is TGTGCCAGCAGCTTGGAGACAGCCCGATTCGGGGAGACCCAGTACTTC. This encodes CASSLETARFGETQYF.

The genes are TRBV19 and TRBJ2-1, with D hard to call. This CDR3 has 18 residues. From germline, CDR1 is LNHDA and CDR2 SQIVND (reference sequence). The V and J ends lost 0 bases and 2 bases respectively, with 17 bases between them. The CDR3 DNA reads TGTGCCAGTAGTATAGATCTCATCTCCCGAAGCGCCTACAATGAGCAGTTCTTC. Translating it yields CASSIDLISRSAYNEQFF.

The V and J genes are TRBV5-1 and TRBJ2-3; 13 positions agree with TRBD2. CDR1 and CDR2 (germline): SGHRS, YFSETQ. The ends lost 0 bases at V and 6 bases at J; junction bases unmatched: 16. This CDR3 spans 20 amino acids. The CDR3 here is CASSLAFSPGLAGASDTQYF. The CDR3 DNA reads TGCGCCAGCAGCTTGGCGTTTTCCCCCGGACTAGCGGGAGCATCGGATACGCAGTATTTT. The whole variable domain, filled in from reference TRBV5-1 and TRBJ2-3, reads KAGVTQTPRYLIKTRGQQVTLSCSPISGHRSVSWYQQTPGQGLQFLFEYFSETQRNKGNFPGRFSGRQFSNSRSEMNVSTLELGDSALYLCASSLAFSPGLAGASDTQYFGPGTRLTVL.

V gene TRBV7-2 combines with J gene TRBJ2-1, with a tentative D call TRBD1 (6 bases). Germline CDR1 and CDR2: SGHTA and FQGNSA. The CDR3 totals 13 residues. Trimming took 3 bases from V and 10 from J, leaving 13 bases between them. The CDR3 bases are TGTGCCAGCAGCTTCGAACAGGGCCGGGAGCAGTTCTTC. Its translation: CASSFEQGREQFF. The entire variable domain, with the rest obtained from reference TRBV7-2 and TRBJ2-1, is as follows: GAGVSQSPSNKVTEKGKDVELRCDPISGHTALYWYRQSLGQGLEFLIYFQGNSAPDKSGLPSDRFSAERTGGSVSTLTIQRTQQEDSAVYLCASSFEQGREQFFGPGTRLTVL.

The CDR3 is CASSDAGGQPQHF. The CDR3, as DNA: TGTGCCAGCAGTGATGCGGGAGGTCAGCCCCAGCATTTT. V and J are TRBV2 and TRBJ1-5; D gene ambiguous. There are 13 residues in the CDR3. Trimming cost V 3 bases and J 6 bases, with 9 bases left between them. Germline loops: CDR1 SNHLY, CDR2 FYNNEI.

CDR3 sequence (DNA): TGTGCCTGGGGGATTAGCGGAGAGCAGTTCTTC. Its protein product is CAWGISGEQFF. This chain uses TRBV30 with TRBJ2-1; possibly TRBD2 for D (6 bases). Trimming took off 5 bases at V and 10 bases at J, with 12 bases between the two ends. The CDR3 is 11 residues long. Germline CDR1 GTSNPN, CDR2 SVGIG (reference sequence).

V usage is TRBV4-2 and J usage is TRBJ1-5; D may be TRBD1 (6 bases). The germline gives CDR1 LGHNA, CDR2 YNFKEQ. Trimming pared 0 bases from V and 2 bases from J, leaving 14 bases between. This CDR3 contains 17 residues. This chain's CDR3 is CASSQEAGAIGNQPQHF. CDR3 nucleotides: TGTGCCAGCAGCCAAGAGGCAGGGGCCATTGGCAATCAGCCCCAGCATTTT.

The CDR3 bases are TGTGCCTGGAGTGGGTATCGGGGAAATGAGCAGTTCTTC. Protein product: CAWSGYRGNEQFF. The rearrangement joins TRBV30 to TRBJ2-1; perhaps TRBD2 as D (5 bases). Germline CDR1 and CDR2: GTSNPN and SVGIG (reference sequence). V lost 1 base and J 7 bases, leaving 11 bases between the germline ends. The CDR3 is 13 residues long.

The chain is built from TRBV5-1 and TRBJ2-3; 8 nucleotides align to TRBD2. V was clipped by 4 bases and J by 5 bases; unmatched bases: 12. CDR1 is SGHRS, CDR2 YFSETQ, per germline. This CDR3 spans 16 amino acids. The CDR3 coding sequence is TGCGCCAGCAGCCTGACAGGAGCGGGAGTCGGAGATACGCAGTATTTT. This sequence encodes CASSLTGAGVGDTQYF.

Concerning this clone: Germline and junction disagree at one end, which may indicate a read error. The same CDR3 arises from other DNA sequences in this sample as well. V usage is TRBV10-2 and J usage is TRBJ1-5, with unresolved D. Germline values: CDR1 WSHSY, CDR2 SAAADI. The CDR3 runs 15 residues. The CDR3 nucleotides are TGCGCCAGCAGTGAGTGGCCGAATAGCAATCAGCCCCAGCATTTC. It codes for CASSEWPNSNQPQHF.

The chain combines TRBV7-2 with TRBJ1-5; D possibly corresponds to TRBD1 (5 bases). V lost 6 bases to trimming and J lost 6 bases, with 12 bases between them. Germline V gene data show CDR1 as SGHTA and CDR2 as FQGNSA. CDR3 length: 13 amino acids. The CDR3 loop reads CASRRDFSQPQHF. CDR3 nucleotide sequence: TGTGCCAGCAGGAGGGACTTCAGTCAGCCCCAGCATTTT. Looking up the rest from reference TRBV7-2 and TRBJ1-5 gives the full variable domain: GAGVSQSPSNKVTEKGKDVELRCDPISGHTALYWYRQSLGQGLEFLIYFQGNSAPDKSGLPSDRFSAERTGGSVSTLTIQRTQQEDSAVYLCASRRDFSQPQHFGDGTRLSIL.

The V gene is TRBV28, the J gene TRBJ2-2; a weak D match, TRBD1 (6 bases). CDR3 length: 15 residues. CDR1 MDHEN and CDR2 SYDVKM come from the germline V gene. V lost 5 bases and J 4 bases, leaving 14 bases between the germline ends. The CDR3 protein is CASSPGQSSTGELFF. DNA of the CDR3: TGTGCCAGCAGTCCTGGACAGAGTAGCACCGGGGAGCTGTTTTTT.

The chain combines TRBV5-1 with TRBJ2-5; TRBD1 is a possible D gene (7 bases). CDR3 size: 13 residues. V was clipped by 7 bases and J by 2 bases, with 12 bases between them. Per the germline V gene, CDR1 is SGHRS and CDR2 is YFSETQ. Here the CDR3 reads CASRGTDQETQYF. Here the CDR3 DNA reads TGCGCCAGCCGGGGGACAGATCAAGAGACCCAGTACTTC.

The chain couples TRBV15 to TRBJ2-7; the D is unclear. In germline, CDR1 is LNHNV, CDR2 YYDKDF (reference sequence). Trimming cost V 3 bases and J 1 base, with 16 bases left between them. The CDR3 is 16 residues long. Written as DNA, the CDR3 is TGTGCCACCAGCAGTCTCCAAGCTAGTCTATCCTACGAGCAGTACTTC. This gives the protein CATSSLQASLSYEQYF.

This chain uses TRBV28 with TRBJ2-7; 10 bases map to TRBD2. Germline V CDR1 and CDR2: MDHEN, SYDVKM. CDR3 size: 19 residues. V shed 5 bases and J 3 bases; nucleotides not matched to a gene: 19. The CDR3 protein is CASSLPRVPSGRAGYEQYF. The CDR3 coding sequence is TGTGCCAGCAGTCTCCCAAGAGTACCCAGCGGGAGGGCGGGCTACGAGCAGTACTTC.

The chain is built from TRBV7-2 and TRBJ1-3; weak D call: TRBD1 (5 bases). The V gene lost 3 bases and the J gene lost 0 bases, with 9 bases spanning the gap. The CDR3 has 15 amino acids. Germline CDR1 SGHTA, CDR2 FQGNSA. In DNA, the CDR3 is TGTGCCAGCAGCTTTCCAGGACACTCTGGAAACACCATATATTTT. It codes for CASSFPGHSGNTIYF.

This chain connects TRBV28 to TRBJ2-7, with TRBD2 as a possible D gene (9 bases). Germline values: CDR1 MDHEN, CDR2 SYDVKM. The V end was cut by 9 bases, the J end by 6 bases, with 24 bases between. This CDR3 is 15 amino acids long. CDR3 sequence (DNA): TGTGCCAGTAACTCTGGACAGGGCGGGGGGGGCGAGCAGTACTTC. Translation gives CASNSGQGGGGEQYF.

This chain joins TRBV7-2 and TRBJ2-2, with a tentative D call TRBD2 (6 bases). The CDR3 covers 15 residues. V lost 5 bases to trimming and J lost 7 bases, with 17 bases between them. From germline, CDR1 is SGHTA and CDR2 FQGNSA. CDR3 DNA sequence: TGTGCCAGCAGCCCACGGGACTCCACCGGCGGGGAGCTGTTTTTT. Protein product: CASSPRDSTGGELFF.

The chain uses TRBV5-1 and TRBJ2-3; 9 bases agree with TRBD2. This CDR3 has 16 residues. In germline, CDR1 is SGHRS, CDR2 YFSETQ. The V gene end was trimmed by 2 bases and the J gene end by 7 bases; junction bases not matched to a gene: 11. The CDR3 loop reads CASSLSLAGDLNTQYF. The CDR3 coding sequence is TGCGCCAGCAGCTTAAGTTTAGCGGGAGATCTGAATACGCAGTATTTT.

The rearrangement uses TRBV5-5 and TRBJ1-2; unclear D gene. The CDR3 loop spans 13 amino acids. The V end was cut by 1 base, the J end by 5 bases, with 9 bases between. Per the germline V gene, CDR1 is SGHKS and CDR2 is YYEKEE (reference sequence). The CDR3 loop reads CASSLPSGYGYTF. As DNA, the CDR3 is TGTGCCAGCAGCTTGCCTTCGGGGTATGGCTACACCTTC.

CDR3 in amino acids: CASSSVSDSSYNEQFF. The CDR3 nucleotides read TGTGCCAGCAGCTCGGTTTCGGACAGCTCCTACAATGAGCAGTTCTTC. The chain couples TRBV7-2 to TRBJ2-1; TRBD1 might be the D (6 bases). The CDR3 consists of 16 residues. The V gene's germline CDR1 is SGHTA and CDR2 FQGNSA. The germline V and J ends were trimmed by 4 bases and 0 bases, with 13 bases remaining between them.

The V and J genes are TRBV9 and TRBJ2-2; 9 bases map to TRBD2. This CDR3 region has 17 residues. CDR1 is SGDLS, CDR2 YYNGEE, per germline. The J segment lost 4 bases and the V segment lost 0 bases, leaving 7 bases of the junction unmatched. The CDR3 nucleotides read TGTGCCAGCAGCGTAGTAGCACTAGCGGGCGTCACCGGGGAGCTGTTTTTT. The encoded protein is CASSVVALAGVTGELFF.

The genes are TRBV10-3 and TRBJ2-7, with TRBD1 identical over 8 bases. The V gene's germline CDR1 is ENHRY and CDR2 SYGVKD. The junction had 5 bases not matched to a gene; V was cut back by 10 bases and J by 3 bases. The CDR3 loop spans 12 amino acids. CDR3 sequence reads: CATDDRGYEQYF. Here the CDR3 DNA reads TGTGCCACCGACGACAGGGGCTACGAGCAGTACTTC.

The gene calls are TRBV2 and TRBJ2-6; TRBD1 matches 9 bases. Germline CDR1 is SNHLY and CDR2 is FYNNEI. The CDR3 sequence is 15 residues long. The ends lost 0 bases at V and 8 bases at J; junction bases unmatched: 2. For the CDR3, the DNA is TGTGCCAGCAGTGAAGCGGGACAGGGCCCCAACGTCCTGACTTTC. Translated, it gives CASSEAGQGPNVLTF.